This T cell receptor beta chain came from a study of T cell responses to AZD1222 COVID-19 vaccine. Overall study context: Second-dose schedules of about 4 or about 12 weeks were combined.

On this clone: Its target is unknown.

The assay was immunoSEQ multiplex PCR, and TCRdb's table has in-frame clones only and misses some. The table includes 65,000 to 85,000 clones, roughly 85% detected once. The CDR3 extends over 14 amino acids. Trimming removed 4 bases from V and 5 bases from J; junction bases left unmatched: 7. The germline gives CDR1 SGHRS, CDR2 YFSETQ. Study results and caveats: The donor group comprised mostly white British people and more females; the analysis possibly underestimated clonal diversity.

The sequencing used peripheral blood, collected on day 0 of AZD1222 vaccination. The chain recombines TRBV5-1 with TRBJ2-5; 8 bases are shared with TRBD1. This TCR came from an adult in good health. CDR3 DNA: TGCGCCAGCAGCACCGGGACAGGCCGGGAGACCCAGTACTTC. It specifies CASSTGTGRETQYF.